These 11 T cell receptor beta chains originate from one sample sequenced in a study. TCRdb redid the calling of the 5' RACE reads with MiXCR, one entry per CDR3 protein. The sample yields 10,000 or so distinct CDR3 sequences, roughly 25% seen once. Treg sorting used a CD4+CD25+CD127-/low gate. What was sequenced was Tregs sorted from blood. These receptors originate from a female donor with breast cancer.

This clonotype was counted at least ten times. DNA of the CDR3: TGTGCCACCAGCAGTACTTCCGACAGGGGCGATAATTCACCCCTCCACTTT. Protein product: CATSSTSDRGDNSPLHF. This rearrangement joins TRBV15 to TRBJ1-6, with 8 positions matching TRBD1. Germline V CDR1 and CDR2: LNHNV, YYDKDF (reference sequence). CDR3 length: 17 amino acids. The junction had 9 bases not matched to a gene; V was cut back by 3 bases and J by 5 bases.

This rearrangement joins TRBV14 to TRBJ2-7; 7 bases line up with TRBD1. The junction had 5 bases not matched to a gene; V was cut back by 5 bases and J by 4 bases. Germline CDR1 is SGHDN and CDR2 is FVKESK. The length of the CDR3 is 13 residues. CDR3 sequence reads: CASSAWDRYEQYF. CDR3 nucleotides: TGTGCCAGCAGCGCATGGGACAGATACGAGCAGTACTTC.

V is TRBV2 and J is TRBJ1-1; D is perhaps TRBD1 (5 bases). The CDR3 sequence is 14 residues long. V dropped 7 bases and J dropped 5 bases, with 17 bases sitting between them. Germline V lookup: CDR1 SNHLY, CDR2 FYNNEI. The CDR3 here is CASNLNEGRTEAFF. The CDR3 DNA is TGTGCCAGCAATTTGAACGAGGGGCGGACTGAAGCTTTCTTT.

This clonotype occurred many times. The gene calls are TRBV6-5 and TRBJ1-1; no firm D call. The CDR3 has 14 residues. The germline gives CDR1 MNHEY, CDR2 SVGAGI. Trimming shortened V by 2 bases and J by 7 bases, and 14 bases separated the two germline ends. CDR3 protein: CASSYHQGRLEAFF. Written as DNA, the CDR3 is TGTGCCAGCAGTTACCACCAAGGACGGCTTGAAGCTTTCTTT.

This clonotype appeared many times. The rearrangement joins TRBV5-1 to TRBJ1-2, with a tentative D call TRBD1 (5 bases). Trimming removed 1 base at V and 4 bases at J, with 11 bases between. The CDR3 has 14 residues. CDR1 is SGHRS and CDR2 is YFSETQ in the germline V gene. CDR3 protein: CASSLRRGTYGYTF. CDR3 DNA: TGCGCCAGCAGCTTGAGGCGGGGGACCTATGGCTACACCTTC.

This clonotype appeared many times. This rearrangement joins TRBV12-3 or TRBV12-4 to TRBJ1-5; D may be TRBD1 (5 bases). With 3 bases removed from V and 5 bases from J, the gap between germline ends came to 8 bases. The CDR3 sequence is 13 residues long. The CDR3 sequence is CASSLWGDQPQHF. The CDR3 region has the DNA TGTGCCAGCAGTTTGTGGGGCGATCAGCCCCAGCATTTT.

In its sample, this clonotype is medium-sized. V usage is TRBV29-1 and J usage is TRBJ2-7; perhaps D is TRBD1 or TRBD2 (6 bases each). Trimming stripped 5 bases from V and 4 bases from J, with 12 bases between. Per the germline V gene, CDR1 is SQVTM and CDR2 is ANQGSEA. This CDR3 comprises 12 residues. As DNA, the CDR3 is TGCAGCGTTAGGGGGGAGTGGTACGAGCAGTACTTC. Its translation: CSVRGEWYEQYF.

V usage is TRBV19 and J usage is TRBJ2-2, with 8 bases that match TRBD1. Unmatched junction bases numbered 3, after V lost 4 bases and J lost 2 bases. Germline V gives CDR1 LNHDA, CDR2 SQIVND (reference sequence). The CDR3 is 15 residues long. The CDR3 nucleotides are TGTGCCAGTAGTAGGACAGGGATAAACACCGGGGAGCTGTTTTTT. Protein sequence: CASSRTGINTGELFF.

The chain is built from TRBV19 and TRBJ2-1, with no clear D. Trimming removed 3 bases from V and 9 bases from J, with 9 bases in between. This CDR3 is built from 12 residues. CDR1 LNHDA and CDR2 SQIVND come from the germline V gene (reference sequence). CDR3: CASSILGSEQFF. The DNA for the CDR3 is TGTGCCAGTAGTATTCTGGGTAGTGAGCAGTTCTTC.

This clonotype is termed medium-sized. This chain joins TRBV18 and TRBJ2-1, with a possible D match to TRBD1 (6 bases). The CDR3 has 13 residues. Deletions cut 3 bases from V and 6 bases from J, with 9 bases between. The germline V gene encodes CDR1 KGHSH and CDR2 LQKENI. The CDR3 sequence is CASSPTGSNEQFF. CDR3 DNA sequence: TGTGCCAGCTCACCGACAGGATCCAATGAGCAGTTCTTC.

Judged by abundance, this clonotype is medium-sized. V gene TRBV9 combines with J gene TRBJ2-2, with TRBD2 as a possible D gene (6 bases). This CDR3 contains 13 residues. Germline CDR1 SGDLS, CDR2 YYNGEE. V shed 3 bases and J shed 7 bases, with 10 bases lying between them. This CDR3 is CASSGGGSGELFF. In DNA form, the CDR3 reads TGTGCCAGCAGCGGTGGAGGGAGCGGGGAGCTGTTTTTT.